These 27 T cell receptor beta chains share one sample of origin, sequenced in a study of blood T cell repertoires in COVID-19. Clones were sequenced by immunoSEQ multiplex PCR, and TCRdb holds only the in-frame ones, with some missing. The table includes around 230,000 clones, approximately 84% detected once. Sequencing was done on a sample of PBMCs or T cells enriched from blood (not recorded which). The receptor source for this set is a woman aged 40 to 50 with acute COVID-19.

The V call is TRBV19, the J call TRBJ2-7; maybe TRBD1 (5 bases). This CDR3 has 12 residues. V lost 4 bases and J 5 bases, leaving 9 bases between the germline ends. Germline loops: CDR1 LNHDA, CDR2 SQIVND (reference sequence). CDR3 coding DNA: TGTGCCAGTAGTAATATGGGGCACGAGCAGTACTTC. It translates to CASSNMGHEQYF.

This clone was recorded once. The chain is built from TRBV27 and TRBJ2-2, with 8 bases aligning to TRBD2. Losses at the gene ends were 8 bases for V and 3 bases for J; bases not matched to a gene: 5. The length of the CDR3 is 14 residues. Germline-derived CDR1 and CDR2 are MNHEY and SMNVEV (reference sequence). CDR3 in amino acids: CASRLALHTGELFF. DNA of the CDR3: TGTGCCAGCCGACTAGCGTTGCACACCGGGGAGCTGTTTTTT.

The chain combines TRBV7-8 with TRBJ1-1; no definite D call. With 3 bases removed from V and 3 bases from J, the gap between germline ends came to 8 bases. CDR3 length: 13 residues. CDR1 and CDR2 (germline): SGHVS, FQNEAQ. The CDR3 bases are TGTGCCAGCAGCTTTGAGGGTTACACTGAAGCTTTCTTT. Its protein is CASSFEGYTEAFF. The full variable domain, with the rest looked up from reference TRBV7-8 and TRBJ1-1, is GAGVSQSPRYKVAKRGQDVALRCDPISGHVSLFWYQQALGQGPEFLTYFQNEAQLDKSGLPSDRFFAERPEGSVSTLKIQRTQQEDSAVYLCASSFEGYTEAFFGQGTRLTVV.

This clone has just a few counts. The genes are TRBV6-5 and TRBJ2-2, with 7 nucleotides matching TRBD2. The CDR3 contains 13 residues. V lost 8 bases and J lost 1; bases outside the gene matches: 1. Germline CDR1 and CDR2: MNHEY and SVGAGI. The CDR3 region is CASQRENTGELFF. CDR3 nucleotide sequence: TGTGCCAGCCAGCGGGAGAACACCGGGGAGCTGTTTTTT.

The chain employs TRBV2 and TRBJ2-5; tentatively, D is TRBD2 (6 bases). This CDR3 comprises 14 residues. The V end was cut by 7 bases, the J end by 5 bases, with 17 bases between. Germline-derived CDR1 and CDR2 are SNHLY and FYNNEI. The CDR3, as DNA: TGTGCCAGCAATAGTGGCGGAGGGCGGGAGACCCAGTACTTC. It is translated as CASNSGGGRETQYF.

The chain is built from TRBV15 and TRBJ1-2; TRBD1 matches 8 bases. The germline V gene encodes CDR1 LNHNV and CDR2 YYDKDF (reference sequence). The CDR3 sequence is 17 residues long. Trimming at V came to 1 base and at J to 7 bases, leaving 14 bases not matched to a gene. The CDR3, as DNA: TGTGCCACCAGCAGAGCCTCCGGGACAGGCTTAAGGGGTGGCTACACCTTC. Residues: CATSRASGTGLRGGYTF.

The genes are TRBV3-1 (or the pseudogene TRBV3-2) and TRBJ1-2; unclear D gene. Trimming took off 3 bases at V and 2 bases at J, with 13 bases between the two ends. Per the germline V gene, CDR1 is LGHDT and CDR2 is YNNKEL (reference sequence). This CDR3 has 15 amino acids. As DNA, the CDR3 is TGTGCCAGCAGCCATTCGGGGAACGAAAACTATGGCTACACCTTC. Protein product: CASSHSGNENYGYTF.

The chain has TRBV10-3 and TRBJ1-2; D not certain. CDR1 is ENHRY and CDR2 is SYGVKD in the germline V gene. V lost 4 bases to trimming and J lost 7 bases, with 10 bases between them. The CDR3 runs 12 residues. CDR3 DNA sequence: TGTGCCATCAGTGGCGCGGGGTCTGGCTACACCTTC. Protein: CAISGAGSGYTF.

Concerning this clone: Different DNA sequences within this sample yield the same CDR3. The CDR3 reads CASSLSRNTEAFF. As DNA, the CDR3 is TGTGCCAGCAGCTTATCCAGGAACACTGAAGCTTTCTTT. The gene calls are TRBV7-8 and TRBJ1-1; D not resolved. Trimming left V 2 bases short and J 1 base short, with 5 bases between. The germline V gene has CDR1 SGHVS and CDR2 FQNEAQ. The CDR3 covers 13 residues. The entire variable domain, with the rest obtained from reference TRBV7-8 and TRBJ1-1, is as follows: GAGVSQSPRYKVAKRGQDVALRCDPISGHVSLFWYQQALGQGPEFLTYFQNEAQLDKSGLPSDRFFAERPEGSVSTLKIQRTQQEDSAVYLCASSLSRNTEAFFGQGTRLTVV.

The chain couples TRBV20-1 to TRBJ1-1, with D hard to call. The germline CDR1 and CDR2 sequences are DFQATT and SNEGSKA (reference sequence). The CDR3 is 11 amino acids. Trimming cost V 5 bases and J 5 bases, with 9 bases left between them. CDR3 nucleotide sequence: TGCAGTGCTGGTAAGGAGACTGAAGCTTTCTTT. It yields the protein CSAGKETEAFF.

The chain carries TRBV5-1 and TRBJ2-7; TRBD2 matches at 11 bases. V trimming: 5 bases; J trimming: 0 bases; junction bases outside the gene matches: 4. In germline, CDR1 is SGHRS, CDR2 YFSETQ. This CDR3 region has 15 residues. The CDR3 region is CASSETSGVSYEQYF. Written as DNA, the CDR3 is TGCGCCAGCAGTGAGACTAGCGGGGTCTCCTACGAGCAGTACTTC.

The rearrangement joins TRBV27 to TRBJ2-3; 8 positions agree with TRBD1. Germline lookup yields CDR1 MNHEY and CDR2 SMNVEV (reference sequence). This CDR3 is 13 amino acids long. The trim removed 5 bases at V and 4 bases at J, leaving 2 bases unmatched. CDR3 amino acids: CASSMTGADTQYF. The CDR3 DNA follows: TGTGCCAGCAGTATGACAGGGGCAGATACGCAGTATTTT.

The CDR3 region is CASSSGGSSYEQYF. As DNA, the CDR3 is TGTGCCAGCAGTTCTGGCGGGAGCTCCTACGAGCAGTACTTC. This chain joins TRBV28 and TRBJ2-7; TRBD2 matches 7 bases. Per germline, CDR1 MDHEN and CDR2 SYDVKM. This CDR3 region has 14 residues. Trimming removed 4 bases from V and 0 bases from J; junction bases left unmatched: 3.

This sequence joins TRBV9 and TRBJ2-1, with 10 bases fitting TRBD1. V shed 3 bases and J 5 bases; nucleotides not matched to a gene: 5. Germline V lookup: CDR1 SGDLS, CDR2 YYNGEE. This CDR3 contains 15 residues. CDR3 protein: CASSDRQGAHNEQFF. The CDR3 DNA sequence: TGTGCCAGCAGCGACCGACAGGGGGCTCACAATGAGCAGTTCTTC.

Here the CDR3 DNA reads TGTGCCAGCAGCTTGATACAGGGCGCCGACGAGCAGTACTTC. This gives the protein CASSLIQGADEQYF. The chain couples TRBV5-6 to TRBJ2-7, with TRBD1 as a possible D gene (6 bases). Trimming shortened V by 1 base and J by 5 bases, and 13 bases separated the two germline ends. The CDR3 contains 14 residues. Germline lookup yields CDR1 SGHDT and CDR2 YYEEEE.

CDR3 DNA: TGTGCCAGCAGTTTAAGTTCCATGTCGGGAGGAGTGCGCGAGCAGTACTTC. Its translation is CASSLSSMSGGVREQYF. The chain joins TRBV27 to TRBJ2-7; 7 nucleotides align to TRBD2. Unmatched junction bases numbered 16, after V lost 2 bases and J lost 6 bases. The CDR3 consists of 17 residues. Germline V gene sequence: CDR1 MNHEY, CDR2 SMNVEV (reference sequence).

V gene TRBV6-5 combines with J gene TRBJ2-1; a possible D gene is TRBD1 (6 bases). V was shortened by 6 bases and J by 9 bases, with 18 bases between the two germline ends. Germline V CDR1 and CDR2: MNHEY, SVGAGI. The CDR3 contains 14 residues. The CDR3 spells CASSTDGWGLEQFF. Here the CDR3 DNA reads TGTGCCAGCAGCACAGACGGGTGGGGGCTTGAGCAGTTCTTC.

The chain combines TRBV5-1 with TRBJ2-1; D might be TRBD2 (5 bases). The V end lost 0 bases, the J end lost 6 bases, and 10 bases lay between the germline ends. Germline values: CDR1 SGHRS, CDR2 YFSETQ. The CDR3 consists of 14 residues. The chain's CDR3 is CASSLVAGSNEQFF. DNA of the CDR3: TGCGCCAGCAGCTTGGTGGCGGGCTCCAATGAGCAGTTCTTC.

The chain uses TRBV10-2 and TRBJ2-7; the match to TRBD2 covers 7 bases. Germline V gives CDR1 WSHSY, CDR2 SAAADI. Trimming cost V 0 bases and J 6 bases; bases outside gene matches: 17. The CDR3 has 18 amino acids. The CDR3 DNA reads as TGCGCCAGCAGTGAGTCAGGTGAACTAGCGAGCTATCGACGCGAGCAGTACTTC. Its translation: CASSESGELASYRREQYF.

Notes on this clone: Other DNA sequences of this sample code for an identical CDR3. This chain links TRBV10-1 with TRBJ2-1, with 11 bases aligning to TRBD2. The trim removed 2 bases at V and 9 bases at J, leaving 0 bases unmatched. The CDR3 spans 13 residues. Germline V gene sequence: CDR1 WNHNN, CDR2 SYGVQD (reference sequence). CDR3 in amino acids: CASSEGLAGEQFF. The CDR3 region has the DNA TGCGCCAGCAGTGAGGGACTAGCGGGTGAGCAGTTCTTC.

This rearrangement joins TRBV6-1 to TRBJ2-7, with 12 bases lining up with TRBD1. The length of the CDR3 is 15 residues. The germline V gene encodes CDR1 MNHNS and CDR2 SASEGT. V shed 3 bases, J shed 5 bases, and the junction held 5 bases outside the gene matches. CDR3 sequence (DNA): TGTGCCAGCAGTGAGACCGGGACAGGGGGCCACGAGCAGTACTTC. Protein product: CASSETGTGGHEQYF.

The chain couples TRBV12-5 to TRBJ2-1; D is perhaps TRBD2 (5 bases). The CDR3 covers 19 residues. The germline V and J ends were trimmed by 3 bases and 0 bases, with 21 bases remaining between them. Germline values: CDR1 LGHNT, CDR2 FRNRAP. The CDR3 coding sequence is TGTGCTAGTGGTTTCATTTTTGCGGGCCAAATCAACTCCTACAATGAGCAGTTCTTC. The encoded protein is CASGFIFAGQINSYNEQFF. The full variable domain, in which reference TRBV12-5 and TRBJ2-1 provide the parts outside the CDR3, is DARVTQTPRHKVTEMGQEVTMRCQPILGHNTVFWYRQTMMQGLELLAYFRNRAPLDDSGMPKDRFSAEMPDATLATLKIQPSEPRDSAVYFCASGFIFAGQINSYNEQFFGPGTRLTVL.

V is TRBV14 and J is TRBJ1-1; 7 bases line up with TRBD1. Germline lookup yields CDR1 SGHDN and CDR2 FVKESK. The ends lost 2 bases at V and 0 bases at J; junction bases unmatched: 3. CDR3 size: 15 residues. The CDR3 DNA sequence: TGTGCCAGCAGCCAATCCGGGACAGTGAACACTGAAGCTTTCTTT. Translated, it gives CASSQSGTVNTEAFF. The entire variable domain, with the rest obtained from reference TRBV14 and TRBJ1-1, is as follows: EAGVTQFPSHSVIEKGQTVTLRCDPISGHDNLYWYRRVMGKEIKFLLHFVKESKQDESGMPNNRFLAERTGGTYSTLKVQPAELEDSGVYFCASSQSGTVNTEAFFGQGTRLTVV.

V gene TRBV2 combines with J gene TRBJ2-7; TRBD2 might be the D (6 bases). This CDR3 contains 13 residues. V dropped 10 bases and J dropped 2 bases, with 15 bases sitting between them. In germline, CDR1 is SNHLY, CDR2 FYNNEI. As DNA, the CDR3 is TGTGCCACCGCCCGGGAGACCGCCTACGAGCAGTACTTC. Amino acids: CATARETAYEQYF.

The J gene is TRBJ2-7, the V gene TRBV2, with D unclear. Germline values: CDR1 SNHLY, CDR2 FYNNEI. This CDR3 contains 14 residues. V gave up 1 base and J gave up 0 bases, with 7 bases separating them. CDR3 sequence (DNA): TGTGCCAGCAGTGAAGGGCAGATCTCCTACGAGCAGTACTTC. This sequence encodes CASSEGQISYEQYF. Full variable domain (rest looked up from reference TRBV2 and TRBJ2-7): EPEVTQTPSHQVTQMGQEVILRCVPISNHLYFYWYRQILGQKVEFLVSFYNNEISEKSEIFDDQFSVERPDGSNFTLKIRSTKLEDSAMYFCASSEGQISYEQYFGPGTRLTVT.

CDR3 loop: CASSLESRTSISGYTF. The CDR3 region has the DNA TGTGCCAGCAGCTTAGAATCAAGGACATCGATAAGTGGCTACACCTTC. The rearrangement links TRBV7-9 to TRBJ1-2; weak D call: TRBD1 (5 bases). CDR1 is SEHNR, CDR2 FQNEAQ, per germline (reference sequence). The CDR3 has 16 residues. Trimming took off 1 base at V and 7 bases at J, with 19 bases between the two ends.

The chain employs TRBV25-1 and TRBJ2-1; 10 bases match TRBD2. The CDR3 is 15 residues long. In germline, CDR1 is MGHDK, CDR2 SYGVNS. Trimming took 1 base from V and 3 from J; bases not matched to a gene: 0. The CDR3 bases are TGTGCCAGCAGTGAATCTAGCGGGAGCTACAATGAGCAGTTCTTC. Its translation: CASSESSGSYNEQFF.